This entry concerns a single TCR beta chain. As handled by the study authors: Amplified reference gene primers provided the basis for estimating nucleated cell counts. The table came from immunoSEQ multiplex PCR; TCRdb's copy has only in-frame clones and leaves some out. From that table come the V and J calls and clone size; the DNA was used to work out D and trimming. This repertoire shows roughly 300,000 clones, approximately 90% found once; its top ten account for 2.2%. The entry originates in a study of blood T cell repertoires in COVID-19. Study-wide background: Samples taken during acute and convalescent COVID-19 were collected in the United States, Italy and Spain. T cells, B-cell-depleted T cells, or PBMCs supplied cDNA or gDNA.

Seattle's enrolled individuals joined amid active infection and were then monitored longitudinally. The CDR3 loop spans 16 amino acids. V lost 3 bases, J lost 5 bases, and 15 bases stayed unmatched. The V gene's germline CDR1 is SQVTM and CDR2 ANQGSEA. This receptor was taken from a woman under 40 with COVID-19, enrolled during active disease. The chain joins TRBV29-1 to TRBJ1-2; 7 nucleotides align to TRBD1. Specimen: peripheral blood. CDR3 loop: CSVDLIGQAVGYGYTF. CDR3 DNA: TGCAGCGTTGATCTCATAGGACAGGCCGTAGGGTATGGCTACACCTTC.